These 20 T cell receptor beta chains originate from one sample sequenced in a study of OX40 agonist ivuxolimab in advanced cancers. Assay: immunoSEQ multiplex PCR; the TCRdb copy retains only in-frame clones and omits some. Among approximately 70,000 clones listed, about 80% were seen once. This material consisted of CD4+ or CD8+ T cells sorted from blood, taken in a trial of the OX40 agonist ivuxolimab. These receptors were taken from an adult with an advanced solid tumor such as melanoma, head and neck, liver or kidney cancer.

V gene TRBV5-1 combines with J gene TRBJ1-6; D is possibly TRBD1 (5 bases). In germline, CDR1 is SGHRS, CDR2 YFSETQ. Deletions cut 0 bases from V and 0 bases from J, with 19 bases between. The CDR3 is 20 residues long. CDR3 in amino acids: CASSLEQGFTPSSYNSPLHF. The CDR3 DNA reads TGCGCCAGCAGCTTGGAGCAGGGTTTTACCCCTAGCTCCTATAATTCACCCCTCCACTTT. Using reference TRBV5-1 and TRBJ1-6 for the parts outside the CDR3, the full variable domain is KAGVTQTPRYLIKTRGQQVTLSCSPISGHRSVSWYQQTPGQGLQFLFEYFSETQRNKGNFPGRFSGRQFSNSRSEMNVSTLELGDSALYLCASSLEQGFTPSSYNSPLHFGNGTRLTVT.

As for this clone: At one end the junction does not follow the germline gene, possibly because of a read error. This chain uses TRBV30 with TRBJ1-3; no firm D call. Germline CDR1 reads GTSNPN; CDR2 reads SVGIG (reference sequence). CDR3 length: 14 residues. The CDR3 loop reads CTWSVGSSGNTIYF. The CDR3 DNA is TGTACCTGGAGTGTAGGCAGCTCTGGAAACACCATATATTTT.

The gene calls are TRBV11-2 and TRBJ1-1; TRBD1 matches at 8 bases. This CDR3 comprises 16 residues. Trimming removed 4 bases from V and 2 bases from J; junction bases left unmatched: 9. The germline V gene encodes CDR1 SGHAT and CDR2 FQNNGV. In nucleotides, the CDR3 is TGTGCCAGCAGCTCCGGACAGGGCAGATCCAACACTGAAGCTTTCTTT. Translated: CASSSGQGRSNTEAFF.

J is TRBJ2-1 and V is TRBV27; the match to TRBD2 covers 12 bases. CDR1 and CDR2 from the germline V gene are MNHEY and SMNVEV (reference sequence). This CDR3 has 20 residues. Trimming cost V 5 bases and J 1 base; bases outside gene matches: 15. The CDR3 nucleotides are TGTGCCAGCAGTCGCTTTGCCGGGACTAGCGGGCGTCTTTCCTACAATGAGCAGTTCTTC. This encodes CASSRFAGTSGRLSYNEQFF.

The genes are TRBV5-4 and TRBJ2-3; 10 bases map to TRBD2. Germline CDR1 is SGHNT and CDR2 is YYREEE (reference sequence). After removal of 4 bases from V and 3 bases from J, the junction contained 8 bases not matched to a gene. The length of the CDR3 is 16 residues. The CDR3 region has the DNA TGTGCCAGCAGCCGGTACCAACTAGCGGGGACAGATACGCAGTATTTT. It yields the protein CASSRYQLAGTDTQYF.

The J gene is TRBJ2-3, the V gene TRBV5-1; TRBD2 might be the D (6 bases). CDR1 is SGHRS and CDR2 is YFSETQ in the germline V gene. V was shortened by 4 bases and J by 1 base, with 7 bases between the two germline ends. The CDR3 is made up of 13 amino acids. For the CDR3, the DNA is TGCGCCAGCAGCCGCGGGGGCACAGATACGCAGTATTTT. Protein sequence: CASSRGGTDTQYF.

The chain recombines TRBV5-1 with TRBJ2-6; D perhaps matches TRBD1 (6 bases). Germline-derived CDR1 and CDR2 are SGHRS and YFSETQ. The V and J ends lost 0 bases and 2 bases respectively, with 9 bases between them. The CDR3 has 16 residues. Written as DNA, the CDR3 is TGCGCCAGCAGCTTGGGACAGGAGGCTGGGGCCAACGTCCTGACTTTC. This translates into CASSLGQEAGANVLTF.

The chain uses TRBV7-8 and TRBJ1-2, with 8 bases matching TRBD1. The ends lost 2 bases at V and 5 bases at J; junction bases unmatched: 4. The CDR3 totals 14 residues. Germline CDR1 is SGHVS and CDR2 is FQNEAQ. CDR3 DNA sequence: TGTGCCAGCAGCTTACAGGGGGCCCAATATGGCTACACCTTC. Translating it yields CASSLQGAQYGYTF.

The genes are TRBV5-5 and TRBJ1-1; D remains unclear. The CDR3 runs to 15 residues. Trimming removed 4 bases from V and 0 bases from J, with 13 bases in between. Germline values: CDR1 SGHKS, CDR2 YYEKEE (reference sequence). Written as DNA, the CDR3 is TGTGCCAGCAGCGGCAGAGTATCCATGAACACTGAAGCTTTCTTT. Amino acids: CASSGRVSMNTEAFF.

This clone was counted a single time. The V gene is TRBV7-9, the J gene TRBJ2-5; 8 nucleotides line up with TRBD1. The J call may be wrong; the DNA end is better matched by TRBJ2-7. The CDR3 totals 15 residues. Germline V gene data show CDR1 as SEHNR and CDR2 as FQNEAQ (reference sequence). This chain's CDR3 is CASSPPGTGVYEQYF. In DNA, the CDR3 is TGTGCCAGCAGCCCACCGGGGACAGGAGTCTACGAGCAGTACTTC.

This clone was detected a few times. The chain combines TRBV7-9 with TRBJ1-2, with unresolved D. Germline values: CDR1 SEHNR, CDR2 FQNEAQ (reference sequence). V lost 1 base to trimming and J lost 10 bases, with 19 bases between them. This CDR3 has 15 amino acids. This chain's CDR3 is CASSLGAGSSGNYTF. CDR3 sequence (DNA): TGTGCCAGCAGCTTAGGGGCGGGGAGCAGTGGAAACTACACCTTC. Filled out from reference TRBV7-9 and TRBJ1-2, the complete variable domain reads DTGVSQNPRHKITKRGQNVTFRCDPISEHNRLYWYRQTLGQGPEFLTYFQNEAQLEKSRLLSDRFSAERPKGSFSTLEIQRTEQGDSAMYLCASSLGAGSSGNYTFGSGTRLTVV.

V is TRBV10-2 and J is TRBJ1-5; 8 bases fit TRBD1. V dropped 7 bases and J dropped 5; count of bases not matched to a gene: 4. The CDR3 has 13 residues. Germline loops: CDR1 WSHSY, CDR2 SAAADI. The CDR3 DNA follows: TGCGCCAGCATGGGGACAGGCGATCAGCCCCAGCATTTT. Amino acids: CASMGTGDQPQHF.

The chain couples TRBV6-6 to TRBJ1-2, with D perhaps matching TRBD1 (5 bases). The germline gives CDR1 MNHNY, CDR2 SVGAGI (reference sequence). The CDR3 is 16 residues long. Trimming took off 1 base at V and 8 bases at J, with 20 bases between the two ends. The CDR3 DNA follows: TGTGCCAGCAGTTACTTTCCAGGGAGTGGGACTGAGGGCTACACCTTC. It is translated as CASSYFPGSGTEGYTF.

This clone came up a few times. V gene TRBV18 combines with J gene TRBJ2-5; 12 bases fit TRBD1. The germline gives CDR1 KGHSH, CDR2 LQKENI. The V segment lost 4 bases and the J segment 3 bases; nucleotides outside the gene matches: 3. There are 15 residues in the CDR3. The CDR3 sequence: CASSRGTGGKETQYF. The CDR3 DNA follows: TGTGCCAGCTCACGGGGGACAGGGGGCAAAGAGACCCAGTACTTC.

The V and J genes are TRBV27 and TRBJ1-2; tentative D call: TRBD1 (6 bases). The CDR3 loop spans 12 amino acids. Trimming removed 5 bases at V and 7 bases at J, with 11 bases between. Germline V gene data show CDR1 as MNHEY and CDR2 as SMNVEV (reference sequence). CDR3 bases: TGTGCCAGCAGTGCACAGGGTCTTGGCTACACCTTC. This translates into CASSAQGLGYTF.

The genes are TRBV7-9 and TRBJ2-1; 9 positions match TRBD2. Germline CDR1 SEHNR, CDR2 FQNEAQ (reference sequence). CDR3 size: 16 residues. Unmatched junction bases numbered 10, after V lost 5 bases and J lost 5 bases. The CDR3 sequence: CASSPFSERGDNEQFF. The CDR3 nucleotides read TGTGCCAGCAGCCCCTTTTCGGAGCGGGGGGACAATGAGCAGTTCTTC.

This chain joins TRBV11-2 and TRBJ2-2; D is unclear. V was cut by 5 bases and J by 5 bases, with 15 bases left in between. The CDR3 covers 15 residues. Germline loops: CDR1 SGHAT, CDR2 FQNNGV. DNA of the CDR3: TGTGCCAGCAGCCCGGTCGGAGAGGAGACCGGGGAGCTGTTTTTT. Residues: CASSPVGEETGELFF.

This clone was detected a few times. The rearrangement uses TRBV5-5 and TRBJ1-2; D is undetermined. V shed 3 bases and J shed 4 bases, with 16 bases lying between them. CDR3 length: 15 residues. Per germline, CDR1 SGHKS and CDR2 YYEKEE (reference sequence). Here the CDR3 DNA reads TGTGCCAGCAGCTCACCGGGCCGAACCCTCTATGGCTACACCTTC. This sequence encodes CASSSPGRTLYGYTF.

The CDR3: CASSRQGGLYEQYF. The CDR3 DNA follows: TGTGCCAGCAGCCGTCAGGGAGGGCTCTACGAGCAGTACTTC. The V gene is TRBV11-2, the J gene TRBJ2-7, with 7 nucleotides matching TRBD2. Germline V lookup: CDR1 SGHAT, CDR2 FQNNGV. The CDR3 runs to 14 residues. V lost 5 bases and J lost 3; bases outside the gene matches: 7. The whole variable domain, filled in from reference TRBV11-2 and TRBJ2-7, reads EAGVAQSPRYKIIEKRQSVAFWCNPISGHATLYWYQQILGQGPKLLIQFQNNGVVDDSQLPKDRFSAERLKGVDSTLKIQPAKLEDSAVYLCASSRQGGLYEQYFGPGTRLTVT.

A note on this clone: Different DNA sequences within this sample yield the same CDR3. The CDR3 DNA reads as TGCAGCGTTGGAAGTGCGGGGGGCTCCTACAATGAGCAGTTCTTC. Amino acid sequence: CSVGSAGGSYNEQFF. This chain connects TRBV29-1 to TRBJ2-1, with 8 positions matching TRBD2. The length of the CDR3 is 15 residues. V was pared by 4 bases and J by 0 bases, with 5 bases of the junction left unmatched. Germline V lookup: CDR1 SQVTM, CDR2 ANQGSEA.